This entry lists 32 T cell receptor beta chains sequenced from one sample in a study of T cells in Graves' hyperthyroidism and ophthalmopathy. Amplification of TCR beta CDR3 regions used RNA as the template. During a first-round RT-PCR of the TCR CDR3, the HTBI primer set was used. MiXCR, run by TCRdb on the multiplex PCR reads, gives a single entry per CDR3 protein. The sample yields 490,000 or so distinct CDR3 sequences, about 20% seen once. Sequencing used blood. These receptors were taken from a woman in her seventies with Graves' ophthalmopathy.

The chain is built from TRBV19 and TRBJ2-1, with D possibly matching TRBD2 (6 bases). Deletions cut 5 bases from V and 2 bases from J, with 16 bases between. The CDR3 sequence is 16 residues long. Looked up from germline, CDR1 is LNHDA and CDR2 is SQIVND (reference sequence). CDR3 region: CASSPGLTNTYNEQFF. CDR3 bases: TGTGCCAGTAGTCCCGGACTAACAAACACCTACAATGAGCAGTTCTTC.

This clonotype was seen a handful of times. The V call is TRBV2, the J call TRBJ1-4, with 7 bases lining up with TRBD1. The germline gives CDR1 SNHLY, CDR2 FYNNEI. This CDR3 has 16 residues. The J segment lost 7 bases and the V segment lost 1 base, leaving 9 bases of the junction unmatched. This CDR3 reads CASSEGGRRGSEKLFF. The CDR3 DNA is TGTGCCAGCAGTGAAGGTGGTCGCAGGGGGAGTGAAAAACTGTTTTTT.

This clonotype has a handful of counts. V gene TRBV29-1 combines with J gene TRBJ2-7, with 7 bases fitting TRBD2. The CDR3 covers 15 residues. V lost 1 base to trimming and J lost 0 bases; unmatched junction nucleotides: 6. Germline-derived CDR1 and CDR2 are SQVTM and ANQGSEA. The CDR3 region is CSVEVRRGSSYEQYF. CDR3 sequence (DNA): TGCAGCGTTGAAGTTCGGCGGGGGAGCTCCTACGAGCAGTACTTC.

Here the CDR3 reads CVTISPVDTLTHNEQFF. The CDR3 DNA follows: TGTGTCACCATTAGCCCCGTGGACACCCTTACCCACAATGAGCAGTTCTTC. The rearrangement uses TRBV6-5 and TRBJ2-1; D might be TRBD1 (5 bases). CDR1 MNHEY and CDR2 SVGAGI come from the germline V gene. This CDR3 is 17 amino acids long.

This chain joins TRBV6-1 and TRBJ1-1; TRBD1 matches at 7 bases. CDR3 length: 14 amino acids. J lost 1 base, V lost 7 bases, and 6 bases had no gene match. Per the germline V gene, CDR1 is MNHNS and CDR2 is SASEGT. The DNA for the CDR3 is TGTGCCAGCACCTACAGACAGGGGAACACTGAAGCTTTCTTT. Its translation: CASTYRQGNTEAFF.

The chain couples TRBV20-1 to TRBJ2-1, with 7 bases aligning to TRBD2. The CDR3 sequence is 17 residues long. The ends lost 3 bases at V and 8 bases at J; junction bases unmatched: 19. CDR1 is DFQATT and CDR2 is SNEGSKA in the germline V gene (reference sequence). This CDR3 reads CSASPSGAGVLSYEQFF. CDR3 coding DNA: TGCAGTGCTAGTCCCAGCGGGGCGGGAGTCCTTTCCTATGAGCAGTTCTTC.

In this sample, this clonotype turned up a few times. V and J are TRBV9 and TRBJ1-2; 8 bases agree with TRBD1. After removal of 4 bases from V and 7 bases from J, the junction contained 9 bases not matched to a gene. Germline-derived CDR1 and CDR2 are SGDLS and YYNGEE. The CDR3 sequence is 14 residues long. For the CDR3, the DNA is TGTGCCAGCAGCTCTTGGACAGGGAGGGTTGGCTACACCTTC. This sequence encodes CASSSWTGRVGYTF.

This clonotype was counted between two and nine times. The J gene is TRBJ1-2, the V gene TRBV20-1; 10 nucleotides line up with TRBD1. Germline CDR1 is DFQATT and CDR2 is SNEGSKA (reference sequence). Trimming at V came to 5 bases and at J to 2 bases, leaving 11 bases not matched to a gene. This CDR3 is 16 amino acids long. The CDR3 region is CSAGNSPGQGNYGYTF. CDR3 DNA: TGCAGTGCTGGGAACAGTCCGGGACAGGGGAACTATGGCTACACCTTC.

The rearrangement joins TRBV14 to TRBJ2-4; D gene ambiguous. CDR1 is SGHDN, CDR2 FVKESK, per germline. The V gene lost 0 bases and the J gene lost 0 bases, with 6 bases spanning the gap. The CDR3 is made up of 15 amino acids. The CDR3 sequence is CASSQDQLAKNIQYF. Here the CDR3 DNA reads TGTGCCAGCAGCCAAGATCAGCTAGCCAAAAACATTCAGTACTTC.

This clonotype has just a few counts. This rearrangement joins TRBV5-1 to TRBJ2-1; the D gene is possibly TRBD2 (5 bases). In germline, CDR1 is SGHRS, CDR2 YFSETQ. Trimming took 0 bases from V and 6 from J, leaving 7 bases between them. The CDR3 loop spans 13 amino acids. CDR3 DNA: TGCGCCAGCAGCTTGGAGGACTCCAATGAGCAGTTCTTC. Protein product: CASSLEDSNEQFF. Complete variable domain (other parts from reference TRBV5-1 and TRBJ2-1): KAGVTQTPRYLIKTRGQQVTLSCSPISGHRSVSWYQQTPGQGLQFLFEYFSETQRNKGNFPGRFSGRQFSNSRSEMNVSTLELGDSALYLCASSLEDSNEQFFGPGTRLTVL.

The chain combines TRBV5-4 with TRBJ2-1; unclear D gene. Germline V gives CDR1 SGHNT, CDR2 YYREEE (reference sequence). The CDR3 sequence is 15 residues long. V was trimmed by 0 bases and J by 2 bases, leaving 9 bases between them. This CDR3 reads CASSLGAATYNEQFF. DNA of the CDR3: TGTGCCAGCAGCTTGGGGGCGGCAACCTACAATGAGCAGTTCTTC.

The CDR3 sequence is CAWLRSDTQYF. In DNA form, the CDR3 reads TGTGCCTGGTTACGGTCAGATACGCAGTATTTT. J is TRBJ2-3 and V is TRBV30, with D hard to call. Trimming removed 5 bases from V and 4 bases from J, with 7 bases in between. The CDR3 sequence is 11 residues long. The germline CDR1 and CDR2 sequences are GTSNPN and SVGIG (reference sequence). The complete variable domain, with remaining parts taken from reference TRBV30 and TRBJ2-3, reads SQTIHQWPATLVQPVGSPLSLECTVEGTSNPNLYWYRQAAGRGLQLLFYSVGIGQISSEVPQNLSASRPQDRQFILSSKKLLLSDSGFYLCAWLRSDTQYFGPGTRLTVL.

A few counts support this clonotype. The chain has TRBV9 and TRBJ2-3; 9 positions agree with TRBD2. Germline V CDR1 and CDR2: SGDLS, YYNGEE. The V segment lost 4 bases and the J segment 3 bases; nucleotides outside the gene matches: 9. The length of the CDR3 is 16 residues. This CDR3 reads CASSSQAGGGTDTQYF. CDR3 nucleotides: TGTGCCAGCAGCTCCCAGGCGGGAGGGGGAACAGATACGCAGTATTTT.

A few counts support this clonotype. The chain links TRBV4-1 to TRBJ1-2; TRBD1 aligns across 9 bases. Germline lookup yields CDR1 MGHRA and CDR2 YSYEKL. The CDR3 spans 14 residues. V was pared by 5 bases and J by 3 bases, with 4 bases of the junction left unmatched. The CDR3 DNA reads TGCGCCAGCAGCGACCGGGACAGGGACTATGGCTACACCTTC. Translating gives CASSDRDRDYGYTF.

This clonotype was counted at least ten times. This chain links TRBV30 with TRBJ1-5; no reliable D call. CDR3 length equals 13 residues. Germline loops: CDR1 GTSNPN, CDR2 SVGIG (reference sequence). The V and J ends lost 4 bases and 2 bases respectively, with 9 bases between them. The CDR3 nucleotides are TGTGCCTGGAAAGGGCAGGGCAATCAGCCCCAGCATTTT. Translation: CAWKGQGNQPQHF.

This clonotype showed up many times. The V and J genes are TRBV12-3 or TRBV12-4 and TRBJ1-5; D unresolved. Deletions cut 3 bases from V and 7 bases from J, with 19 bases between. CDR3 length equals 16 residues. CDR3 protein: CASSFVKISSGQPQHF. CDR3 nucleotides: TGTGCCAGCAGTTTTGTAAAAATTTCAAGCGGCCAGCCCCAGCATTTT.

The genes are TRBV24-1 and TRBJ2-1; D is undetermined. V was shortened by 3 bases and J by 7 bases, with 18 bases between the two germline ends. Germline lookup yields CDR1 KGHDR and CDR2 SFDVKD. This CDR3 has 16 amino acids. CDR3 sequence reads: CATSDQTTGLGNEQFF. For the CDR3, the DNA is TGTGCCACCAGTGATCAAACGACTGGTTTGGGGAATGAGCAGTTCTTC.

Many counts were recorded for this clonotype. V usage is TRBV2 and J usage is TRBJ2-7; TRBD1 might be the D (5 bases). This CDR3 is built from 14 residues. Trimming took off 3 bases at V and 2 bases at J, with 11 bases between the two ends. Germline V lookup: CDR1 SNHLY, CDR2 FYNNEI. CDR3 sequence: CASSDHRNAYEQYF. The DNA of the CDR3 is TGTGCCAGCAGTGATCACAGGAACGCCTACGAGCAGTACTTC. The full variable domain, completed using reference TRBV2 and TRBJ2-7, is EPEVTQTPSHQVTQMGQEVILRCVPISNHLYFYWYRQILGQKVEFLVSFYNNEISEKSEIFDDQFSVERPDGSNFTLKIRSTKLEDSAMYFCASSDHRNAYEQYFGPGTRLTVT.

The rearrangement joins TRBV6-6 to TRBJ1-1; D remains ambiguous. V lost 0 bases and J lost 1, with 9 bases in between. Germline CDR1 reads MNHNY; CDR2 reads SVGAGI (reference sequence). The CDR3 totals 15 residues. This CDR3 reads CASSYSSPPNTEAFF. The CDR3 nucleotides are TGTGCCAGCAGTTACTCGTCCCCCCCGAACACTGAAGCTTTCTTT.

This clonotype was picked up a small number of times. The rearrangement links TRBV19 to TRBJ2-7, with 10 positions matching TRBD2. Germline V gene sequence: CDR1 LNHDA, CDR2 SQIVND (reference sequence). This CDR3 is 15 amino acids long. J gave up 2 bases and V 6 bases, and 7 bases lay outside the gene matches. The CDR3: CASRGLAARPYEQYF. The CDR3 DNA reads TGTGCCAGTAGAGGACTAGCGGCGAGACCCTACGAGCAGTACTTC.

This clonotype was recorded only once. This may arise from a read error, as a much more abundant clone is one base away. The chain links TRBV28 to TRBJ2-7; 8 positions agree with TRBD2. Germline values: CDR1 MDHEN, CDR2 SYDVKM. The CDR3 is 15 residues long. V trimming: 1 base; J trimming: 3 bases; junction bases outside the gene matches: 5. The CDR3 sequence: CASSLSGLGHYEQYF. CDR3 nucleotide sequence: TGTGCCAGCAGTTTATCGGGACTAGGCCACTACGAGCAGTACTTC.

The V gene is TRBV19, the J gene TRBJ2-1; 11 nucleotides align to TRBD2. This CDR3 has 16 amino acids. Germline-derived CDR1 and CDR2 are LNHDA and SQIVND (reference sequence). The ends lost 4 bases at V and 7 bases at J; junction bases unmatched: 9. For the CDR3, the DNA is TGTGCCAGTAGTACCGTAGCGGGAGGGCCGCGAAATGAGCAGTTCTTC. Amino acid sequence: CASSTVAGGPRNEQFF.

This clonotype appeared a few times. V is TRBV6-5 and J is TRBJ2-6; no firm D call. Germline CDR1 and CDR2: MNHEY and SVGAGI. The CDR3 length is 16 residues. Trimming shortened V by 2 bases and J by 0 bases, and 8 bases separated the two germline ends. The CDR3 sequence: CASSYPLISGANVLTF. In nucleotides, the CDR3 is TGTGCCAGCAGTTACCCACTTATCTCTGGGGCCAACGTCCTGACTTTC.

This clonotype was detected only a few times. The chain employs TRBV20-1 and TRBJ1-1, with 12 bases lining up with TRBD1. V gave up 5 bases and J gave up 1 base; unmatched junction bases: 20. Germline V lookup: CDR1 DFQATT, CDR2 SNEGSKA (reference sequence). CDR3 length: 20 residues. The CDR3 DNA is TGCAGTGCTGATGGTGGGACAGGGGGCGAAGGGAACCTGAGGAACACTGAAGCTTTCTTT. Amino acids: CSADGGTGGEGNLRNTEAFF.

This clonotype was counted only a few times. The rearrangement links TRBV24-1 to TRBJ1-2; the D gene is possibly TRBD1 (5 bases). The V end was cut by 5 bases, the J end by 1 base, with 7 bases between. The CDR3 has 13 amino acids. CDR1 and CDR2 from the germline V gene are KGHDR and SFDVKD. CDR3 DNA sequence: TGTGCCACCAGTGCGGGGCTTAACTATGGCTACACCTTC. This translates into CATSAGLNYGYTF.

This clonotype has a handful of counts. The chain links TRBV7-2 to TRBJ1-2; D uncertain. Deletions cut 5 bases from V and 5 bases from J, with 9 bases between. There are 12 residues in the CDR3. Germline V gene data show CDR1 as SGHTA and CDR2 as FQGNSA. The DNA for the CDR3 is TGTGCCAGCAGCCGGGGAGAATATGGCTACACCTTC. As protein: CASSRGEYGYTF.

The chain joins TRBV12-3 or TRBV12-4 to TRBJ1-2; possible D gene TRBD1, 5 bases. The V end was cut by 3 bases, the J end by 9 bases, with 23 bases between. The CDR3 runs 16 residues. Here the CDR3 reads CASSFPPSGTLWSYTF. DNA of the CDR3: TGTGCCAGCAGTTTTCCCCCATCAGGGACCCTCTGGAGCTACACCTTC.

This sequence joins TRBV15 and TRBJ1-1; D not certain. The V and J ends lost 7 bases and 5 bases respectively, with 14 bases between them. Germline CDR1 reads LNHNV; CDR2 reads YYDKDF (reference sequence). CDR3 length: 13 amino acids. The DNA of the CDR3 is TGTGCCACCACCTTAGAGAGGAGTACTGAAGCTTTCTTT. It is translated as CATTLERSTEAFF.

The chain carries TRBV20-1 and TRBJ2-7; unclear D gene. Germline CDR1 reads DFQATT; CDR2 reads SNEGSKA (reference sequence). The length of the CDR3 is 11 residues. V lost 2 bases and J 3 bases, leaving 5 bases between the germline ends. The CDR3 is CSARQIYEQYF. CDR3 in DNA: TGCAGTGCTAGACAAATCTACGAGCAGTACTTC.

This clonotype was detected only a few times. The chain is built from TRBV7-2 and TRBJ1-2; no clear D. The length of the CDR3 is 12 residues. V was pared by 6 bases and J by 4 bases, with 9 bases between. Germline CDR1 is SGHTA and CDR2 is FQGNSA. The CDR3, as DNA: TGTGCCAGCAGTTCCCTCAGCTATGGCTACACCTTC. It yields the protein CASSSLSYGYTF.

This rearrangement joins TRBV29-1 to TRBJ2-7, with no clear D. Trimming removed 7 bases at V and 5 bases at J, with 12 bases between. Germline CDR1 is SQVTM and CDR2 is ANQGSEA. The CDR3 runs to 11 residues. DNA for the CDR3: TGCAGCGCCTATCTTACCCACGAGCAGTACTTC. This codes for CSAYLTHEQYF.

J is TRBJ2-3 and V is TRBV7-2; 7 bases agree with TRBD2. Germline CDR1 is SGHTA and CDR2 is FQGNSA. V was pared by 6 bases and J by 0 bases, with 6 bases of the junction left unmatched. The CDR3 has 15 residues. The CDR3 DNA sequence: TGTGCCAGCAGTCGGGGGGACTATAGCACAGATACGCAGTATTTT. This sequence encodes CASSRGDYSTDTQYF. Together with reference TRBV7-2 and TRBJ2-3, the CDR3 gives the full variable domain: GAGVSQSPSNKVTEKGKDVELRCDPISGHTALYWYRQSLGQGLEFLIYFQGNSAPDKSGLPSDRFSAERTGGSVSTLTIQRTQQEDSAVYLCASSRGDYSTDTQYFGPGTRLTVL.